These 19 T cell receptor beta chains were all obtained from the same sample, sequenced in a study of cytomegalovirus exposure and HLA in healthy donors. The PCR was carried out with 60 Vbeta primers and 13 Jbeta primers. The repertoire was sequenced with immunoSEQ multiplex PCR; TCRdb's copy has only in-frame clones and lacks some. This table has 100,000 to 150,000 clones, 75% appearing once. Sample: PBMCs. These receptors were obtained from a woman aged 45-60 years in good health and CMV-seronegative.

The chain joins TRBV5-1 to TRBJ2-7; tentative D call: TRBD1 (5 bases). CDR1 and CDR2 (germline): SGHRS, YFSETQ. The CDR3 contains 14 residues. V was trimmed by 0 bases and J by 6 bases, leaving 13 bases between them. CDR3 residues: CASSLEGNAGEQYF. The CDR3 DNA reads TGCGCCAGCAGCTTGGAGGGGAATGCTGGCGAGCAGTACTTC. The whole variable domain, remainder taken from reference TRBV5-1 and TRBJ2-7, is KAGVTQTPRYLIKTRGQQVTLSCSPISGHRSVSWYQQTPGQGLQFLFEYFSETQRNKGNFPGRFSGRQFSNSRSEMNVSTLELGDSALYLCASSLEGNAGEQYFGPGTRLTVT.

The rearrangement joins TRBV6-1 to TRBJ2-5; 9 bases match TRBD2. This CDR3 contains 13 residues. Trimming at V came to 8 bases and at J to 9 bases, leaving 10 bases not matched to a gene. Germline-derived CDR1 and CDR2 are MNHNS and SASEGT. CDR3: CASPPSGASSQYF. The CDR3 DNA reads TGTGCCAGCCCCCCTAGCGGGGCATCTTCCCAGTACTTC.

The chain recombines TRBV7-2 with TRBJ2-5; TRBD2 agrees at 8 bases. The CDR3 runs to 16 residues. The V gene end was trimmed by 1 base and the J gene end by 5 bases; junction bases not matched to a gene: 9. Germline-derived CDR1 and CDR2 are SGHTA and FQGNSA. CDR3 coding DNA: TGTGCCAGCAGCTTAGTAACAGCCGGGAGGGGCGAGACCCAGTACTTC. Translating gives CASSLVTAGRGETQYF.

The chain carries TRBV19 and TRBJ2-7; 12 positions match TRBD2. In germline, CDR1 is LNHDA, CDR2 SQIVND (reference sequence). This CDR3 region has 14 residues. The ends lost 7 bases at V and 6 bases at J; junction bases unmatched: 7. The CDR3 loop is CASTLTSGSSEQYF. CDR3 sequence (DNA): TGTGCCAGTACCCTGACTAGCGGGAGTTCCGAGCAGTACTTC.

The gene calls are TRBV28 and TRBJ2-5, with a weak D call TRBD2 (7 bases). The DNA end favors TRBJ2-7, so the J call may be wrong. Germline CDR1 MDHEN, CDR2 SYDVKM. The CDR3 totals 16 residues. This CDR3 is CASSLPGGGVAYEQYF. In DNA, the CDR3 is TGTGCCAGCAGTTTACCGGGCGGGGGCGTCGCCTACGAGCAGTACTTC.

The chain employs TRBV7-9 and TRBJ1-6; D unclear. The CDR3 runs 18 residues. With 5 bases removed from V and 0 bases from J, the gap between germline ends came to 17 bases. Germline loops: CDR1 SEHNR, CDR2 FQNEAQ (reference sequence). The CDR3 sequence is CASSTPPGSGSYNSPLHF. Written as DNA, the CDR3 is TGTGCCAGCAGCACGCCGCCCGGGTCGGGCTCCTATAATTCACCCCTCCACTTT.

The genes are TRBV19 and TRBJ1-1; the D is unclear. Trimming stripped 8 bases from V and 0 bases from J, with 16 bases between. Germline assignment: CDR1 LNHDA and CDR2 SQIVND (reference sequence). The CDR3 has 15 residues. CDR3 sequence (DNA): TGTGCCAGTTCCATACCTCAAAACATGAACACTGAAGCTTTCTTT. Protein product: CASSIPQNMNTEAFF.

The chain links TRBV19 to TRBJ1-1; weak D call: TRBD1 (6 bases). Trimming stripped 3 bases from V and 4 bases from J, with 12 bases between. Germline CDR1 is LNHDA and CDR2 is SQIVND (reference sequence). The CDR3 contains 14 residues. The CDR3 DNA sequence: TGTGCCAGTAGTATCGCAGGGGTGATCACTGAAGCTTTCTTT. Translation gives CASSIAGVITEAFF.

The CDR3 coding sequence is TGTGCCACCAGCAGAGAATTTGGCGGGGCAACCTCCTACGAGCAGTACTTC. This gives the protein CATSREFGGATSYEQYF. V gene TRBV15 combines with J gene TRBJ2-5, with TRBD2 as a possible D gene (6 bases). The J call is uncertain, as TRBJ2-7 better fits the DNA end. Per germline, CDR1 LNHNV and CDR2 YYDKDF (reference sequence). The CDR3 length is 17 residues.

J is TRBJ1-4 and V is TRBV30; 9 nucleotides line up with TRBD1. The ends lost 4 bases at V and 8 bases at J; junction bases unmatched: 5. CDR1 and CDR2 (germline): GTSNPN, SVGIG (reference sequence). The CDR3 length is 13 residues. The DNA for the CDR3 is TGTGCCTGGACGGACAGGGGAGACGAAAAACTGTTTTTT. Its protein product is CAWTDRGDEKLFF.

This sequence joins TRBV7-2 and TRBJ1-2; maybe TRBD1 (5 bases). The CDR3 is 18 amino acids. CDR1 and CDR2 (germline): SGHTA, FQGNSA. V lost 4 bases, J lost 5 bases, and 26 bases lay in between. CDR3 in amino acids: CASSYTYSSGTTAYGYTF. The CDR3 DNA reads TGTGCCAGCAGCTATACATATAGTTCTGGCACGACAGCATATGGCTACACCTTC.

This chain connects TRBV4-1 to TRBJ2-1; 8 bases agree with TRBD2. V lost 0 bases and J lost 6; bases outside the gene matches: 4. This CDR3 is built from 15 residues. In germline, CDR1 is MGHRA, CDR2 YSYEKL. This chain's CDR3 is CASSQESGSGNEQFF. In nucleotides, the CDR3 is TGCGCCAGCAGCCAAGAGAGCGGGAGTGGCAATGAGCAGTTCTTC.

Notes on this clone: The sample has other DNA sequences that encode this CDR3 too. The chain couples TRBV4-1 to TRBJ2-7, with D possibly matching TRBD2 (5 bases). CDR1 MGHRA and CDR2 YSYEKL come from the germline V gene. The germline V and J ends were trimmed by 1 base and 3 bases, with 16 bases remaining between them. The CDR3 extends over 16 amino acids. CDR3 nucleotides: TGCGCCAGCAGCCAAGCCGGACTGGCGGGTAGCTACGAGCAGTACTTC. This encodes CASSQAGLAGSYEQYF.

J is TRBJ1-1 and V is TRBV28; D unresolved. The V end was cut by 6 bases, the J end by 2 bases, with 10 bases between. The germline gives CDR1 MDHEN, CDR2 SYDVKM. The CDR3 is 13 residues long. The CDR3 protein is CASSFYSNTEAFF. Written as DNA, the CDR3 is TGTGCCAGCAGCTTCTACAGCAACACTGAAGCTTTCTTT.

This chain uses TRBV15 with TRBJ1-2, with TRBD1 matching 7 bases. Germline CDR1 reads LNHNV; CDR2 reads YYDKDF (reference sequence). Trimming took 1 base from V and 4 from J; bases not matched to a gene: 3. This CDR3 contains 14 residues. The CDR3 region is CATSRAGTAYGYTF. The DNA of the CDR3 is TGTGCCACCAGCAGAGCCGGGACAGCCTATGGCTACACCTTC. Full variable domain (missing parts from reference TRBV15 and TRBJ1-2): DAMVIQNPRYQVTQFGKPVTLSCSQTLNHNVMYWYQQKSSQAPKLLFHYYDKDFNNEADTPDNFQSRRPNTSFCFLDIRSPGLGDTAMYLCATSRAGTAYGYTFGSGTRLTVV.

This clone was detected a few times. The CDR3 sequence is CASSLLNEQFF. The CDR3 DNA is TGTGCCAGCAGTTTACTAAATGAGCAGTTCTTC. The gene calls are TRBV28 and TRBJ2-1; no firm D call. This CDR3 comprises 11 residues. V gave up 2 bases and J gave up 7 bases, with 3 bases separating them. From germline, CDR1 is MDHEN and CDR2 SYDVKM. Complete variable domain (other parts from reference TRBV28 and TRBJ2-1): DVKVTQSSRYLVKRTGEKVFLECVQDMDHENMFWYRQDPGLGLRLIYFSYDVKMKEKGDIPEGYSVSREKKERFSLILESASTNQTSMYLCASSLLNEQFFGPGTRLTVL.

The CDR3 DNA sequence: TGTGCCAGCAGTCGGGACACCAACACCGGGGAGCTGTTTTTT. It encodes CASSRDTNTGELFF. The chain recombines TRBV6-4 with TRBJ2-2, with D perhaps matching TRBD1 (6 bases). CDR1 MRHNA and CDR2 SNTAGT come from the germline V gene. The CDR3 runs to 14 residues. V was cut by 5 bases and J by 2 bases, with 9 bases left in between.

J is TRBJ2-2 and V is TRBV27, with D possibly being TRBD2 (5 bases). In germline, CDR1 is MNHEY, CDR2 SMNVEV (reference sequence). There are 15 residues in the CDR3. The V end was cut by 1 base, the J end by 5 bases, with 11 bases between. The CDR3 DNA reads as TGTGCCAGCAGTTTATTTACCCCGGGAACCGGGGAGCTGTTTTTT. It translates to CASSLFTPGTGELFF.

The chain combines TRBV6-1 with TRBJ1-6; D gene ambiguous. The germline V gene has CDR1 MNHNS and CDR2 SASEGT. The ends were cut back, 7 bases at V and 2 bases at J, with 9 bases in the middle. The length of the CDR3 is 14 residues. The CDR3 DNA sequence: TGTGCCAGCACGCGGAGGGCCTATAATTCACCCCTCCACTTT. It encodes CASTRRAYNSPLHF.